This entry lists 27 T cell receptor beta chains sequenced from one sample in a study of blood T cell repertoires in COVID-19. TCRdb keeps only in-frame clones here, not all; method: immunoSEQ multiplex PCR. Among about 140,000 clones listed, over 70% were seen once. Sequencing input: peripheral blood. These receptors were taken from a woman aged 60-75 years with acute or convalescent COVID-19.

The chain has TRBV27 and TRBJ2-1, with 15 nucleotides matching TRBD2. Germline V gene data show CDR1 as MNHEY and CDR2 as SMNVEV (reference sequence). The CDR3 is 15 amino acids. Trimming cost V 6 bases and J 7 bases; bases outside gene matches: 4. CDR3 bases: TGTGCCAGCAGCACCGGGACTAGCGGGAGGAATGAGCAGTTCTTC. Its translation: CASSTGTSGRNEQFF.

A few counts support this clone. The V and J genes are TRBV7-2 and TRBJ1-2; D gene unclear. From germline, CDR1 is SGHTA and CDR2 FQGNSA. The CDR3 runs 15 residues. Deletions cut 2 bases from V and 7 bases from J, with 17 bases between. CDR3 in amino acids: CASSLYTGPTGGYTF. DNA of the CDR3: TGTGCCAGCAGCTTATATACGGGTCCGACGGGTGGCTACACCTTC.

The chain combines TRBV7-2 with TRBJ2-7; TRBD2 might be the D (5 bases). CDR3 length equals 16 residues. The V end was cut by 1 base, the J end by 2 bases, with 15 bases between. Looked up from germline, CDR1 is SGHTA and CDR2 is FQGNSA. The CDR3 nucleotides are TGTGCCAGCAGCTTAGTAACACGACGAGGGACCTACGAGCAGTACTTC. Amino acid sequence: CASSLVTRRGTYEQYF.

V usage is TRBV30 and J usage is TRBJ1-1; no definite D call. V lost 2 bases to trimming and J lost 7 bases, with 11 bases between them. CDR1 is GTSNPN, CDR2 SVGIG, per germline (reference sequence). The CDR3 is 12 residues long. The CDR3 sequence: CAWSHPGVEAFF. CDR3 coding DNA: TGTGCCTGGAGTCACCCCGGGGTTGAAGCTTTCTTT.

J is TRBJ1-1 and V is TRBV5-6, with no clear D. V gave up 0 bases and J gave up 1 base, with 10 bases separating them. This CDR3 is 15 amino acids long. Germline V lookup: CDR1 SGHDT, CDR2 YYEEEE. The CDR3 protein is CASSLVPGANTEAFF. The CDR3 DNA sequence: TGTGCCAGCAGCTTGGTTCCGGGAGCGAACACTGAAGCTTTCTTT. Using reference TRBV5-6 and TRBJ1-1 for the parts outside the CDR3, the full variable domain is DAGVTQSPTHLIKTRGQQVTLRCSPKSGHDTVSWYQQALGQGPQFIFQYYEEEERQRGNFPDRFSGHQFPNYSSELNVNALLLGDSALYLCASSLVPGANTEAFFGQGTRLTVV.

The chain recombines TRBV5-1 with TRBJ1-4; unclear D gene. The CDR3 is 14 amino acids. Germline CDR1 is SGHRS and CDR2 is YFSETQ. Trimming took off 5 bases at V and 0 bases at J, with 8 bases between the two ends. CDR3 bases: TGCGCCAGCAGACGTGTAGCAACTAATGAAAAACTGTTTTTT. This gives the protein CASRRVATNEKLFF.

The V and J genes are TRBV19 and TRBJ1-6; 8 positions agree with TRBD1. The germline V gene has CDR1 LNHDA and CDR2 SQIVND (reference sequence). J gave up 8 bases and V 6 bases, and 6 bases lay outside the gene matches. CDR3 length: 14 amino acids. CDR3 nucleotides: TGTGCCAGTAGGACGACAGGGGCATATTCACCCCTCCACTTT. It encodes CASRTTGAYSPLHF.

The V and J genes are TRBV3-1 (or the pseudogene TRBV3-2) and TRBJ1-1; no clear D gene. Germline V gene data show CDR1 as LGHDT and CDR2 as YNNKEL (reference sequence). The CDR3 contains 12 residues. Trimming shortened V by 2 bases and J by 6 bases, and 7 bases separated the two germline ends. The DNA for the CDR3 is TGTGCCAGCAGCCAACTACGGTCTGAAGCTTTCTTT. It specifies CASSQLRSEAFF.

The V and J genes are TRBV27 and TRBJ2-7; 8 bases are a match to TRBD1. This CDR3 has 13 residues. Trimming at V came to 5 bases and at J to 3 bases, leaving 3 bases not matched to a gene. The germline V gene has CDR1 MNHEY and CDR2 SMNVEV (reference sequence). CDR3 protein: CASSRGTGYEQYF. The CDR3 DNA is TGTGCCAGCAGTCGCGGGACAGGCTACGAGCAGTACTTC.

This chain joins TRBV7-9 and TRBJ2-7, with a possible D match to TRBD2 (5 bases). With 2 bases removed from V and 4 bases from J, the gap between germline ends came to 12 bases. Per germline, CDR1 SEHNR and CDR2 FQNEAQ (reference sequence). The length of the CDR3 is 14 residues. CDR3 amino acids: CASSLITREYEQYF. The CDR3 DNA reads TGTGCCAGCAGCTTAATTACACGGGAATACGAGCAGTACTTC.

The chain has TRBV10-3 and TRBJ2-1, with D perhaps matching TRBD2 (5 bases). The CDR3 consists of 12 residues. Germline CDR1 reads ENHRY; CDR2 reads SYGVKD. V was shortened by 7 bases and J by 6 bases, with 10 bases between the two germline ends. The CDR3 DNA is TGTGCCATCACCTCGGACTTCAATGAGCAGTTCTTC. Amino acids: CAITSDFNEQFF.

The chain recombines TRBV6-4 with TRBJ2-2, with D tentatively TRBD1 (6 bases). V lost 6 bases to trimming and J lost 5 bases, with 10 bases between them. The germline V gene has CDR1 MRHNA and CDR2 SNTAGT. This CDR3 contains 13 residues. CDR3 coding DNA: TGTGCCAGCAGGGAACAGGGAACCGGGGAGCTGTTTTTT. This sequence encodes CASREQGTGELFF.

This clone was detected only once. The chain links TRBV27 to TRBJ2-2; TRBD1 matches 10 bases. The CDR3 length is 15 residues. Germline V CDR1 and CDR2: MNHEY, SMNVEV (reference sequence). The J segment lost 6 bases and the V segment lost 6 bases, leaving 7 bases of the junction unmatched. The CDR3 spells CASREDRGLAGELFF. The CDR3 nucleotides read TGTGCCAGCAGGGAAGACAGGGGGCTTGCCGGGGAGCTGTTTTTT.

Of note for this clone: This sample also contains other DNA sequences that code for the same CDR3. The chain has TRBV27 and TRBJ1-1, with D perhaps TRBD1 (5 bases). Germline values: CDR1 MNHEY, CDR2 SMNVEV (reference sequence). This CDR3 has 13 amino acids. The V and J ends lost 2 bases and 5 bases respectively, with 9 bases between them. Here the CDR3 reads CASSLMGGTEAFF. The CDR3 bases are TGTGCCAGCAGTTTAATGGGGGGGACTGAAGCTTTCTTT.

The chain couples TRBV11-3 to TRBJ2-3; D remains unclear. V gave up 6 bases and J gave up 0 bases, with 10 bases separating them. Germline loops: CDR1 SGHNT, CDR2 YENEEA. The CDR3 runs to 14 residues. In DNA, the CDR3 is TGTGCCAGCAGTAGCCACCCTAGCACAGATACGCAGTATTTT. It is translated as CASSSHPSTDTQYF.

The chain links TRBV27 to TRBJ1-6; D is unresolved. This CDR3 is built from 13 residues. V lost 3 bases to trimming and J lost 9 bases, with 9 bases between them. The germline V gene encodes CDR1 MNHEY and CDR2 SMNVEV (reference sequence). The CDR3 loop is CASSFGRFSPLHF. The CDR3 DNA reads TGTGCCAGCAGTTTTGGCAGATTTTCACCCCTCCACTTT.

The V and J genes are TRBV28 and TRBJ1-6, with 10 bases matching TRBD1. CDR3 size: 15 residues. Germline assignment: CDR1 MDHEN and CDR2 SYDVKM. Unmatched junction bases numbered 8, after V lost 5 bases and J lost 10 bases. Here the CDR3 DNA reads TGTGCCAGCAGTCCTACGGACAGGGGGAGCTCACCCCTCCACTTT. Translating it yields CASSPTDRGSSPLHF. The entire variable domain, with the rest obtained from reference TRBV28 and TRBJ1-6, is as follows: DVKVTQSSRYLVKRTGEKVFLECVQDMDHENMFWYRQDPGLGLRLIYFSYDVKMKEKGDIPEGYSVSREKKERFSLILESASTNQTSMYLCASSPTDRGSSPLHFGNGTRLTVT.

This chain joins TRBV7-9 and TRBJ1-2; a possible D gene is TRBD1 (5 bases). V was clipped by 1 base and J by 0 bases, with 12 bases between them. CDR3 length: 16 amino acids. Germline assignment: CDR1 SEHNR and CDR2 FQNEAQ (reference sequence). DNA for the CDR3: TGTGCCAGCAGCTTAGGGGGCGGCGGAGCTAACTATGGCTACACCTTC. This encodes CASSLGGGGANYGYTF.

The chain employs TRBV3-1 (or the pseudogene TRBV3-2) and TRBJ2-5; D not certain. Germline assignment: CDR1 LGHDT and CDR2 YNNKEL (reference sequence). CDR3 length: 12 residues. V shed 3 bases and J shed 13 bases, with 15 bases lying between them. Here the CDR3 reads CASSQGDALGYF. The CDR3, as DNA: TGTGCCAGCAGCCAGGGCGACGCTCTGGGGTACTTC.

This clone was counted a few times. The chain is built from TRBV2 and TRBJ2-7; 12 bases map to TRBD2. Germline values: CDR1 SNHLY, CDR2 FYNNEI. The CDR3 contains 18 residues. The V segment lost 11 bases and the J segment 3 bases; nucleotides outside the gene matches: 20. The CDR3 DNA is TGTGCCTCTTGGACTAGCGGGGTACCCTCGTCTGGGCACTACGAGCAGTACTTC. Protein: CASWTSGVPSSGHYEQYF.

This clone has a handful of counts. This rearrangement joins TRBV5-6 to TRBJ2-7, with D perhaps TRBD1 (6 bases). Trimming shortened V by 2 bases and J by 3 bases, and 15 bases separated the two germline ends. The CDR3 loop spans 15 amino acids. CDR1 SGHDT and CDR2 YYEEEE come from the germline V gene. As DNA, the CDR3 is TGTGCCAGCAGCTTCTACGGACAGAAAATCTACGAGCAGTACTTC. Residues: CASSFYGQKIYEQYF.

This clone was observed a handful of times. This sequence joins TRBV28 and TRBJ2-7, with TRBD2 identical over 9 bases. Germline V CDR1 and CDR2: MDHEN, SYDVKM. The CDR3 has 15 amino acids. Trimming removed 3 bases from V and 1 base from J; junction bases left unmatched: 4. DNA of the CDR3: TGTGCCAGCAGTTTTGGCGGGAGGGGATCCTACGAGCAGTACTTC. The encoded protein is CASSFGGRGSYEQYF.

There are a few counts of this clone. The chain combines TRBV30 with TRBJ2-1; the match to TRBD2 covers 10 bases. CDR1 and CDR2 (germline): GTSNPN, SVGIG (reference sequence). V trimming: 0 bases; J trimming: 6 bases; junction bases outside the gene matches: 11. There are 17 residues in the CDR3. The CDR3 nucleotides read TGTGCCTGGAGTGTAAGACTCGGGACTAGCGTGGGCAATGAGCAGTTCTTC. This translates into CAWSVRLGTSVGNEQFF.

This clone turned up a few times. The chain couples TRBV7-9 to TRBJ2-5; D possibly corresponds to TRBD1 (7 bases). The CDR3 contains 16 residues. The ends were cut back, 5 bases at V and 5 bases at J, with 21 bases in the middle. Germline V lookup: CDR1 SEHNR, CDR2 FQNEAQ (reference sequence). CDR3 coding DNA: TGTGCCAGCAGCCCCGGACAGGTAGCGGTCGGCGAGACCCAGTACTTC. It is translated as CASSPGQVAVGETQYF.

This chain links TRBV5-6 with TRBJ2-1; D is uncertain. V was pared by 1 base and J by 7 bases, with 3 bases between. Germline loops: CDR1 SGHDT, CDR2 YYEEEE. The length of the CDR3 is 11 residues. This chain's CDR3 is CASSLTNEQFF. As DNA, the CDR3 is TGTGCCAGCAGCTTGACAAATGAGCAGTTCTTC.

This sequence joins TRBV5-1 and TRBJ2-7; 7 positions agree with TRBD2. The germline CDR1 and CDR2 sequences are SGHRS and YFSETQ. The CDR3 consists of 15 residues. Trimming at V came to 4 bases and at J to 5 bases, leaving 12 bases not matched to a gene. CDR3 loop: CASSVTAGAWNEQYF. The CDR3 nucleotides read TGCGCCAGCAGCGTTACGGCGGGAGCATGGAACGAGCAGTACTTC.

CDR3 protein: CASRQGPHPADTQYF. CDR3 nucleotide sequence: TGCGCCAGCAGGCAGGGCCCTCACCCCGCAGATACGCAGTATTTT. V and J are TRBV10-1 and TRBJ2-3; possibly TRBD1 for D (5 bases). From germline, CDR1 is WNHNN and CDR2 SYGVQD (reference sequence). The CDR3 is 15 amino acids. Deletions cut 6 bases from V and 4 bases from J, with 17 bases between.